Here is one TCR beta chain with its context. The data are from a study of cytomegalovirus exposure and HLA in healthy donors. CDR3 length equals 16 residues. Germline CDR1 MDHEN, CDR2 SYDVKM. Amplification used 60 Vbeta primers and 13 Jbeta primers. Using immunoSEQ multiplex PCR, the repertoire was profiled, and TCRdb retains in-frame clones only, with some absent. Found here are more than 95,000 clones, approximately 79% of them singletons; the top ten hold 5.8%. The sample consisted of PBMCs. The sequence was collected from a man aged 60-69 years in good health and CMV-seropositive. This chain joins TRBV28 and TRBJ2-5; TRBD1 aligns across 8 bases. The assigned J gene may be wrong: the sequence end matches TRBJ2-7 better. CDR3 sequence reads: CASSGVGTGGNYEQYF. The CDR3 coding sequence is TGTGCCAGCAGCGGCGTGGGTACAGGGGGAAACTACGAGCAGTACTTC.